This TCR beta chain originates from a study of cytomegalovirus exposure and HLA in healthy donors. PCR primers comprised 60 Vbeta and 13 Jbeta primers. The protocol was immunoSEQ multiplex PCR, while the TCRdb copy is restricted to in-frame clones and leaves out a portion. The sample has 140,000 to 150,000 clones, 80% seen once; the top ten hold just over 4.5%. Germline V gives CDR1 SQVTM, CDR2 ANQGSEA. The trim removed 4 bases at V and 3 bases at J, leaving 18 bases unmatched. CDR3 length: 18 residues. Study-level results: Later analysis suggested links between common viral pathogens and several top significant clusters. Most likely, a cluster of highly shared sequence variants arose as a sequencing artifact. Being productive about 90% or about 30% of the time was typical of most TCR beta V segments in an earlier analysis. As a later analysis showed, a missense DCLRE1C variant was linked to trimming of TCR beta V- and J-genes.

Remarks on this clone: Its specificity is not known.

The TCR sequence derives from a man aged 35 to 55 in good health and CMV-seronegative. The specimen was PBMCs. The chain is built from TRBV29-1 and TRBJ2-7, with TRBD1 matching over 10 bases. CDR3 sequence reads: CSVGKLSDRGQESYEQYF. DNA for the CDR3: TGCAGCGTTGGGAAGCTATCAGACAGGGGGCAAGAGAGCTACGAGCAGTACTTC.